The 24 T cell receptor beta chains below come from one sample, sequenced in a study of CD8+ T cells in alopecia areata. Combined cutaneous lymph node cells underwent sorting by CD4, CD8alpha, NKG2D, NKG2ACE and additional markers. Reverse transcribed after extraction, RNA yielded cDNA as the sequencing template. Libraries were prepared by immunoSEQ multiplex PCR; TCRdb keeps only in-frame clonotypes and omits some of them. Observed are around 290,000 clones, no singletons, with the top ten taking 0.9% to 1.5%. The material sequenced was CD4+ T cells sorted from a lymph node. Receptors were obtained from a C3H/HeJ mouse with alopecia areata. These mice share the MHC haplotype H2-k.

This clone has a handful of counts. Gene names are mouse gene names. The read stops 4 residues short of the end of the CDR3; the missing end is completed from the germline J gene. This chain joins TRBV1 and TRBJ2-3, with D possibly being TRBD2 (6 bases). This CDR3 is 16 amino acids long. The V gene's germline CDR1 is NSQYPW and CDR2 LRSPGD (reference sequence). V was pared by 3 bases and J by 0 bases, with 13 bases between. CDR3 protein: CTCSAGGGNSAETLYF. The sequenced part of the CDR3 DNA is TGCACCTGCAGTGCCGGTGGGGGAAATAGTGCAGAA.

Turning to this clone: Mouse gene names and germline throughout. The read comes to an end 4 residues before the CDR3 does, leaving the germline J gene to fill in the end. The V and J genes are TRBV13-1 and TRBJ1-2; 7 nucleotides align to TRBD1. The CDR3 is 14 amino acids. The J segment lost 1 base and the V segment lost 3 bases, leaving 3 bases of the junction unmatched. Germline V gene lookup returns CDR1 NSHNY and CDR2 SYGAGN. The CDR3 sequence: CASSVTGKNSDYTF. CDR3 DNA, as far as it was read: TGTGCCAGCAGTGTGACAGGGAAAAACTCC.

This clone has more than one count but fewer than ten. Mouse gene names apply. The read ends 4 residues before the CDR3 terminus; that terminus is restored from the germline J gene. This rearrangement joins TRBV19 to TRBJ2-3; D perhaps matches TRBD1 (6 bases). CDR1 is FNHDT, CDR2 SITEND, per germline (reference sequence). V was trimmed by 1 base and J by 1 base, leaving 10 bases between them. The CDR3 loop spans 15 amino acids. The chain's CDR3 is CASSIQGPGAETLYF. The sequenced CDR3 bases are TGTGCCAGCAGTATACAGGGGCCGGGTGCAGAA.

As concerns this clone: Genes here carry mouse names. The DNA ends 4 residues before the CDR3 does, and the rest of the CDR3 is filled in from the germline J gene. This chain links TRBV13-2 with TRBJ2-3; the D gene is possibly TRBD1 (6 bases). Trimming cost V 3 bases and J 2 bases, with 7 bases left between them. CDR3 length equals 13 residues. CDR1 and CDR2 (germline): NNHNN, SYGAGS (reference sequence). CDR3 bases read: TGTGCCAGCGGTGCAGGGGTTGCAGAA. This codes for CASGAGVAE. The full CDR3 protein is CASGAGVAETLYF.

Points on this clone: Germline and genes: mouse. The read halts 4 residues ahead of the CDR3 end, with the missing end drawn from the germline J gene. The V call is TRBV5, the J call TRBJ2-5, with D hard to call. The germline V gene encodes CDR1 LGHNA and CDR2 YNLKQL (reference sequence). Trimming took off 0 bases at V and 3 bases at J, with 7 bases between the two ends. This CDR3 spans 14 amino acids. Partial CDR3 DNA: TGTGCCAGCAGCCAAGATTCCTGGCAAGAC. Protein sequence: CASSQDSWQD. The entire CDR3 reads CASSQDSWQDTQYF.

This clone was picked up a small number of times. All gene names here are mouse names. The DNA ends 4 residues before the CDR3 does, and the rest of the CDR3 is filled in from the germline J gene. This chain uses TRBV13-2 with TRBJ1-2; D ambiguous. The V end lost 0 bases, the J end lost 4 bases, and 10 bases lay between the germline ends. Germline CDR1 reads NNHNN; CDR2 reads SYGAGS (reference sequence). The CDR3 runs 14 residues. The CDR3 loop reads CASGDARSGSDYTF. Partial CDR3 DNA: TGTGCCAGCGGTGATGCCAGGAGCGGCTCC.

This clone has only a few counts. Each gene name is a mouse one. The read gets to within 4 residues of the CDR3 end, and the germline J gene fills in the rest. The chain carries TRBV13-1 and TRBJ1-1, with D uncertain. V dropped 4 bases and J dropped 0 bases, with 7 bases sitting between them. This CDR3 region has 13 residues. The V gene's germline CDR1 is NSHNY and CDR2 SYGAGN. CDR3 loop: CASSPESNTEVFF. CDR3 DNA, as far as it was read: TGTGCCAGCAGTCCTGAATCAAACACA.

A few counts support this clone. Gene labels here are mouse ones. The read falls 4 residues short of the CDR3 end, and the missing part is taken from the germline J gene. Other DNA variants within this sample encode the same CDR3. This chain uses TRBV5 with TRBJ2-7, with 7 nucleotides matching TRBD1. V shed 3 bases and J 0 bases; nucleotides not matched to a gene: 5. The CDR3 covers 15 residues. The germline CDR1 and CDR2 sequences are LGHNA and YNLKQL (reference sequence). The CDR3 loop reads CASSQTGQSSYEQYF. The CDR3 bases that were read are TGTGCCAGCAGCCAGACGGGACAGAGCTCCTAT.

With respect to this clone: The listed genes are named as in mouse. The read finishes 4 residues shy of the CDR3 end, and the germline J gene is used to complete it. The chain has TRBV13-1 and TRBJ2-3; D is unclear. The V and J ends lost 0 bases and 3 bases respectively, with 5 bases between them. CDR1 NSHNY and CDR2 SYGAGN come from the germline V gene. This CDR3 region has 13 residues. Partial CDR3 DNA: TGTGCCAGCAGTGATGCATGGGCAGAA. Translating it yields CASSDAWAE. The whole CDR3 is CASSDAWAETLYF.

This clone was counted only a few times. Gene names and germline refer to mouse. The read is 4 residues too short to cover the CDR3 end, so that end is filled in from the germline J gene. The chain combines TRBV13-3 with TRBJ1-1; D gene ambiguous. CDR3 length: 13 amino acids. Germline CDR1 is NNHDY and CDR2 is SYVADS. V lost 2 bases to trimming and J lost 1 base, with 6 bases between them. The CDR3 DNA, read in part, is TGTGCCAGCAGTGAGCAGGAAAACACA. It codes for CASSEQENT. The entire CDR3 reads CASSEQENTEVFF.

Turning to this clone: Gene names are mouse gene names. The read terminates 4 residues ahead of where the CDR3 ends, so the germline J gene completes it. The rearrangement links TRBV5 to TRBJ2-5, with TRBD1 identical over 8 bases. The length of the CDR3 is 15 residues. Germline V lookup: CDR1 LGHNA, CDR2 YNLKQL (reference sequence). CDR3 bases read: TGTGCCAGCAGCCAAGAAGGCAGGGGGCGAGAC. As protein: CASSQEGRGRD. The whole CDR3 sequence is CASSQEGRGRDTQYF.

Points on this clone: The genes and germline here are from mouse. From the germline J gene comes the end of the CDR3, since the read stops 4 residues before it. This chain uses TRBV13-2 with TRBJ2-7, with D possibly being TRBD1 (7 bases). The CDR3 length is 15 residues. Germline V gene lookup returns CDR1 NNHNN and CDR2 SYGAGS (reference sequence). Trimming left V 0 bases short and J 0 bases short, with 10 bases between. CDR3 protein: CASGDAKGASYEQYF. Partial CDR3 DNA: TGTGCCAGCGGTGATGCCAAGGGGGCCTCCTAT.

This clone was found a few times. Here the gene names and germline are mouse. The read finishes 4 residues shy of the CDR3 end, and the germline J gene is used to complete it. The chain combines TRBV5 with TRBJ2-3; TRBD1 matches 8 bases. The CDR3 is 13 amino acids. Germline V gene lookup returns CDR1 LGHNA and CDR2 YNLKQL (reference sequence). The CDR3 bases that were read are TGTGCCAGCAGCCTCGGACAGGGAGAA. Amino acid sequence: CASSLGQGE. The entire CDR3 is CASSLGQGETLYF.

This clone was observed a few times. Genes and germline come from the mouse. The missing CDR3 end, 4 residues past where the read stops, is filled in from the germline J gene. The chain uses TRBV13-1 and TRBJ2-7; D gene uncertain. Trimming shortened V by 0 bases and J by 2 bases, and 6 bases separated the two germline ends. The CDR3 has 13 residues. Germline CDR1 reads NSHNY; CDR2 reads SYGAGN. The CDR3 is CASSDANTYEQYF. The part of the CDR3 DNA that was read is TGTGCCAGCAGTGATGCCAACACCTAT.

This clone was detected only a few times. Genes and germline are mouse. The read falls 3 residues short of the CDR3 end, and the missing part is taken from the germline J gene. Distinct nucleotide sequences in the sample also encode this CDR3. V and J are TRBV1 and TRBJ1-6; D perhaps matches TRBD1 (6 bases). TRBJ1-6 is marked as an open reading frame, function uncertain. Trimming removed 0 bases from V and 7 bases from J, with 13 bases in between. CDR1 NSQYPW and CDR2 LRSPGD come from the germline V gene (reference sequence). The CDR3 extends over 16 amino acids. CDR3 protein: CTCSADLTGRNSPLYF. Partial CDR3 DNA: TGCACCTGCAGTGCAGATCTCACAGGGCGGAATTCGCCC.

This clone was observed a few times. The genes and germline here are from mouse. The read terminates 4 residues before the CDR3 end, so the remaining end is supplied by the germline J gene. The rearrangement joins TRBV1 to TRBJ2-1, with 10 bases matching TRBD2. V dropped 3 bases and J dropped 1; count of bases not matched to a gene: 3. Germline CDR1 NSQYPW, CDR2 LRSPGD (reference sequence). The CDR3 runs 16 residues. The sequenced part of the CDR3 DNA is TGCACCTGCAGTGCCCGACTGGGGGGAAACTATGCT. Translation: CTCSARLGGNYA. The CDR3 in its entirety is CTCSARLGGNYAEQFF.

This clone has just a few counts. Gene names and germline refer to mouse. The CDR3 is CASSDAPGANSPLYF. The CDR3 bases that were read are TGTGCCAGCAGTGATGCCCCAGGGGCCAATTCGCCC. This chain joins TRBV13-1 and TRBJ1-6; D is perhaps TRBD1 (6 bases). The read stops 3 residues short of the end of the CDR3; the missing end is completed from the germline J gene. TRBJ1-6 is noted as an ORF with a role that remains uncertain. Germline V gene data show CDR1 as NSHNY and CDR2 as SYGAGN. Trimming cost V 0 bases and J 7 bases, with 11 bases left between them. CDR3 size: 15 residues.

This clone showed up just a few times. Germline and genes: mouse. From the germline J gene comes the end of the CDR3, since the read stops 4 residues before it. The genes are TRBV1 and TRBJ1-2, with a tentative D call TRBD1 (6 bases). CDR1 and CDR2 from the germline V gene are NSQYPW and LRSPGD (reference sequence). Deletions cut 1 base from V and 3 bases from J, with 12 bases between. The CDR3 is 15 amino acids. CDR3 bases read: TGCACCTGCAGTGCAGTGGGGGGGCAGGACTCC. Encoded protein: CTCSAVGGQDS. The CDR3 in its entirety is CTCSAVGGQDSDYTF.

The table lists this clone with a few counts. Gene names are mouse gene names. The CDR3 loop is CASSQDGVYAEQFF. The sequenced part of the CDR3 DNA is TGTGCCAGCAGCCAAGATGGGGTCTATGCT. V gene TRBV5 combines with J gene TRBJ2-1; possible D gene TRBD2, 5 bases. The read stops 4 residues short of the end of the CDR3; the missing end is completed from the germline J gene. Trimming took off 0 bases at V and 3 bases at J, with 6 bases between the two ends. CDR1 and CDR2 from the germline V gene are LGHNA and YNLKQL (reference sequence). This CDR3 has 14 residues.

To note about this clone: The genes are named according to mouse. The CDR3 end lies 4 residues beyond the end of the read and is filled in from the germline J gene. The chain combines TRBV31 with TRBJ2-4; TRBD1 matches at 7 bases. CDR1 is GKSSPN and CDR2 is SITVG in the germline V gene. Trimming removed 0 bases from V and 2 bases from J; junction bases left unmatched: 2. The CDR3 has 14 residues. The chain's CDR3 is CAWSLGTDQNTLYF. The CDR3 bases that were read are TGTGCCTGGAGTCTGGGGACAGATCAAAAC.

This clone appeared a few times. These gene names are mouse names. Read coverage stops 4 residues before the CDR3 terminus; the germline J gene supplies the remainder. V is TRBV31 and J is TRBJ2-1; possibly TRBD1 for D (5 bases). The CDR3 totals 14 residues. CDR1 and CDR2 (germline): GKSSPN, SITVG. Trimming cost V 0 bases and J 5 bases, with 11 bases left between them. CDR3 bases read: TGTGCCTGGAGTCTAAAGGGGAAGGATGCT. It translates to CAWSLKGKDA. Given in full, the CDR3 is CAWSLKGKDAEQFF.

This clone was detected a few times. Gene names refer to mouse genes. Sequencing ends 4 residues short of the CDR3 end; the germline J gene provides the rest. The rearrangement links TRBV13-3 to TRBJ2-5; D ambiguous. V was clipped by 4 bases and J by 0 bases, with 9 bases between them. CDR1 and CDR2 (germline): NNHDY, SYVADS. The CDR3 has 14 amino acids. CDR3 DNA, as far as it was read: TGTGCCAGCAGTTTCAGATCTAACCAAGAC. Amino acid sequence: CASSFRSNQD. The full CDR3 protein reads CASSFRSNQDTQYF.

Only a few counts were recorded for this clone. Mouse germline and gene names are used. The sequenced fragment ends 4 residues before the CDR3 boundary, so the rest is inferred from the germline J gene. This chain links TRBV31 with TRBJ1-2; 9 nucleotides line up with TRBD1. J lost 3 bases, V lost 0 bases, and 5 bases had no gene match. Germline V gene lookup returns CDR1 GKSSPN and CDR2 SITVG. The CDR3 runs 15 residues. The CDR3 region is CAWSLSGTGHSDYTF. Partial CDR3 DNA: TGTGCCTGGAGTCTATCCGGGACAGGGCACTCC.

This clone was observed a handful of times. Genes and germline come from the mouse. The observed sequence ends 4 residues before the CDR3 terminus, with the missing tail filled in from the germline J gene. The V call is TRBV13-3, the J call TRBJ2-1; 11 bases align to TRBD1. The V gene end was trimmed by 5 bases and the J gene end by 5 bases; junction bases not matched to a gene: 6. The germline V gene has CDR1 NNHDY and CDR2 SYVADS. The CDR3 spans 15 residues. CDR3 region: CASRDRGLRDAEQFF. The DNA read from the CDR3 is TGTGCCAGCAGGGACAGGGGGCTAAGAGATGCT.